The following is a T cell receptor beta chain sequence with its context. This sample stems from a study of blood T cell repertoires in COVID-19. At the level of the study: Samples came from the United States, Italy and Spain, spanning acute and convalescent COVID-19.

V was shortened by 5 bases and J by 0 bases, with 14 bases between the two germline ends. Germline V gives CDR1 SGHAT, CDR2 FQNNGV. The length of the CDR3 is 16 residues. Sequencing used immunoSEQ multiplex PCR; TCRdb keeps in-frame clones, though not all of them. Here the sample spans around 98,000 clones, nearly 90% being singletons. The rearrangement links TRBV11-2 to TRBJ1-3, with D perhaps matching TRBD1 (5 bases). The clonotype comes from a man between 65 and 85 years old with acute or convalescent COVID-19. Source material: peripheral blood. CDR3 region: CASSPIRGGSGNTIYF. For the CDR3, the DNA is TGTGCCAGCAGCCCGATCCGGGGGGGCTCTGGAAACACCATATATTTT.